What follows are 20 T cell receptor beta chains derived from one specimen sequenced in a study of T cells in Graves' hyperthyroidism and ophthalmopathy. Regions amplified from RNA transcripts were the TCR beta CDR3 regions. The HTBI primer set was used in a first-round RT-PCR of the TCR CDR3. TCRdb ran MiXCR on the multiplex PCR reads and lists one entry per CDR3 protein. The sample lists 300,000 to 400,000 distinct CDR3 sequences, approximately 18% seen once, with under 55% in the top ten. The specimen was blood. The source of these receptors is a woman between 50 and 59 years old with Graves' hyperthyroidism.

This clonotype was detected many times. This chain links TRBV12-3 or TRBV12-4 with TRBJ2-1; D not certain. The CDR3 covers 11 residues. Trimming cost V 5 bases and J 10 bases, with 9 bases left between them. In DNA form, the CDR3 reads TGTGCCAGCAGTATACAAGCAGAGCAGTTCTTC. This encodes CASSIQAEQFF.

As for this clonotype: The germline gene is not matched at one end of the junction; a read error may be the cause. CDR3: CASSGIDWDF. The DNA for the CDR3 is TGTGCCAGCAGTGGGATTGATTGGGACTTC. J is TRBJ2-5 and V is TRBV9; no reliable D call. In germline, CDR1 is SGDLS, CDR2 YYNGEE. The length of the CDR3 is 10 residues. The whole variable domain, filled in from reference TRBV9 and TRBJ2-5, reads DSGVTQTPKHLITATGQRVTLRCSPRSGDLSVYWYQQSLDQGLQFLIQYYNGEERAKGNILERFSAQQFPDLHSELNLSSLELGDSALYFCASSGIDWDFGPGTRLLVL.

This sequence joins TRBV27 and TRBJ1-4, with 8 bases lining up with TRBD1. The CDR3 has 19 amino acids. Looked up from germline, CDR1 is MNHEY and CDR2 is SMNVEV (reference sequence). J lost 0 bases, V lost 4 bases, and 13 bases had no gene match. The chain's CDR3 is CASSSTGEDRASTNEKLFF. CDR3 coding DNA: TGTGCCAGCAGTTCGACGGGAGAGGACAGGGCCTCAACTAATGAAAAACTGTTTTTT.

The DNA of the CDR3 is TGCAGTGCTAGAAGCGAGGCGGGGGGGTACTCCTACAATGAGCAGTTCTTC. Amino acid sequence: CSARSEAGGYSYNEQFF. This chain links TRBV20-1 with TRBJ2-1; 9 nucleotides align to TRBD2. Germline V gives CDR1 DFQATT, CDR2 SNEGSKA (reference sequence). V lost 2 bases to trimming and J lost 0 bases; unmatched junction nucleotides: 8. This CDR3 spans 17 amino acids.

This clonotype appeared a few times. This chain connects TRBV9 to TRBJ2-4; tentative D call: TRBD1 (5 bases). This CDR3 is built from 14 residues. CDR1 is SGDLS and CDR2 is YYNGEE in the germline V gene. V was cut by 3 bases and J by 0 bases, with 7 bases left in between. The chain's CDR3 is CASSETEAKNIQYF. The DNA of the CDR3 is TGTGCCAGCAGCGAGACAGAAGCCAAAAACATTCAGTACTTC.

This clonotype came up a few times. The chain combines TRBV14 with TRBJ2-1, with D perhaps TRBD1 (5 bases). Deletions cut 1 base from V and 2 bases from J, with 9 bases between. In germline, CDR1 is SGHDN, CDR2 FVKESK. This CDR3 spans 15 amino acids. The CDR3 protein is CASSQGQLTYNEQFF. For the CDR3, the DNA is TGTGCCAGCAGCCAAGGACAGTTAACCTACAATGAGCAGTTCTTC.

This clonotype was detected only a few times. The chain joins TRBV30 to TRBJ1-4, with D possibly TRBD1 on 6 matching bases. The CDR3 has 13 amino acids. Germline lookup yields CDR1 GTSNPN and CDR2 SVGIG (reference sequence). Trimming cost V 5 bases and J 5 bases, with 12 bases left between them. Here the CDR3 DNA reads TGTGCCTGGGACAGGCACCGGAATGAAAAACTGTTTTTT. Amino acids: CAWDRHRNEKLFF.

This clonotype was recorded a few times. This chain connects TRBV15 to TRBJ2-1, with a weak D call TRBD1 (6 bases). CDR1 and CDR2 (germline): LNHNV, YYDKDF (reference sequence). The CDR3 spans 16 residues. V lost 0 bases and J 2 bases, leaving 11 bases between the germline ends. The CDR3 DNA reads as TGTGCCACCAGCAGAGACCCCGGACAGCCCTACAATGAGCAGTTCTTC. It specifies CATSRDPGQPYNEQFF. Full variable domain (outside the CDR3, taken from reference TRBV15 and TRBJ2-1): DAMVIQNPRYQVTQFGKPVTLSCSQTLNHNVMYWYQQKSSQAPKLLFHYYDKDFNNEADTPDNFQSRRPNTSFCFLDIRSPGLGDTAMYLCATSRDPGQPYNEQFFGPGTRLTVL.

The chain employs TRBV9 and TRBJ1-3; tentative D call: TRBD1 (6 bases). Germline V gene lookup returns CDR1 SGDLS and CDR2 YYNGEE. The CDR3 is 15 residues long. The V end lost 3 bases, the J end lost 0 bases, and 10 bases lay between the germline ends. The CDR3 spells CASSESGVSGNTIYF. The CDR3 region has the DNA TGTGCCAGCAGCGAATCAGGGGTCTCTGGAAACACCATATATTTT.

This chain connects TRBV29-1 to TRBJ2-1; 7 bases agree with TRBD1. The ends lost 6 bases at V and 5 bases at J; junction bases unmatched: 7. Germline assignment: CDR1 SQVTM and CDR2 ANQGSEA. The CDR3 contains 13 residues. CDR3 coding DNA: TGCAGCGTGGGACAGCTAAGGGACAATGAGCAGTTCTTC. It is translated as CSVGQLRDNEQFF.

This clonotype has a count of ten or more. The V gene is TRBV20-1, the J gene TRBJ2-4; D may match TRBD1 or TRBD2 (5 bases each). Trimming shortened V by 6 bases and J by 2 bases, and 11 bases separated the two germline ends. There are 13 residues in the CDR3. CDR1 is DFQATT and CDR2 is SNEGSKA in the germline V gene (reference sequence). In nucleotides, the CDR3 is TGCAGTGCCCTGAGGGGAACCAAAAACATTCAGTACTTC. This translates into CSALRGTKNIQYF.

The gene calls are TRBV5-1 and TRBJ2-3, with 7 bases lining up with TRBD2. Germline V gene lookup returns CDR1 SGHRS and CDR2 YFSETQ. Trimming took 2 bases from V and 5 from J; bases not matched to a gene: 8. CDR3 size: 15 residues. In DNA, the CDR3 is TGCGCCAGCAGCTTATCTCCGGGGGGAGGAGATACGCAGTATTTT. Its protein is CASSLSPGGGDTQYF.

In its sample, this clonotype was seen a few times. This chain joins TRBV28 and TRBJ1-2; 7 nucleotides match TRBD1. The CDR3 contains 15 residues. The V and J ends lost 9 bases and 6 bases, in that order; junction bases with no gene match: 16. Germline CDR1 MDHEN, CDR2 SYDVKM. The CDR3 is CASGGGGLSVDGYTF. In DNA, the CDR3 is TGTGCCAGTGGGGGAGGGGGCCTTTCCGTGGATGGCTACACCTTC.

This clonotype occurred many times. The chain employs TRBV7-9 and TRBJ2-7; D perhaps matches TRBD1 (6 bases). CDR1 is SEHNR and CDR2 is FQNEAQ in the germline V gene (reference sequence). V shed 1 base and J shed 5 bases, with 15 bases lying between them. The CDR3 extends over 15 amino acids. This CDR3 is CASSLGVGGQDEQYF. The CDR3 DNA reads TGTGCCAGCAGCTTAGGGGTTGGGGGCCAAGACGAGCAGTACTTC.

This clonotype was counted ten times or more. The chain links TRBV7-9 to TRBJ2-3, with D hard to call. The CDR3 has 16 residues. Trimming removed 5 bases at V and 0 bases at J, with 15 bases between. CDR1 is SEHNR, CDR2 FQNEAQ, per germline (reference sequence). This chain's CDR3 is CASSLVGRTSTDTQYF. The CDR3 nucleotides read TGTGCCAGCAGCCTGGTGGGTAGAACTAGCACAGATACGCAGTATTTT.

There are many counts of this clonotype. For the CDR3, the DNA is TGTGCCAGCAGCTTAGGGGCAGGGCCCAATCAGCCCCAGCATTTT. Its translation: CASSLGAGPNQPQHF. This chain connects TRBV11-2 to TRBJ1-5; tentative D call: TRBD1 (5 bases). CDR1 is SGHAT, CDR2 FQNNGV, per germline. Deletions cut 1 base from V and 3 bases from J, with 10 bases between. There are 15 residues in the CDR3. Looking up the rest from reference TRBV11-2 and TRBJ1-5 gives the full variable domain: EAGVAQSPRYKIIEKRQSVAFWCNPISGHATLYWYQQILGQGPKLLIQFQNNGVVDDSQLPKDRFSAERLKGVDSTLKIQPAKLEDSAVYLCASSLGAGPNQPQHFGDGTRLSIL.

This clonotype occurred a few times. The genes are TRBV24-1 and TRBJ2-3, with D unresolved. This CDR3 contains 11 residues. Germline CDR1 KGHDR, CDR2 SFDVKD. V lost 4 bases and J lost 2, with 0 bases in between. CDR3 sequence: CATSDTDTQYF. The DNA for the CDR3 is TGTGCCACCAGTGACACAGATACGCAGTATTTT.

The J gene is TRBJ1-2, the V gene TRBV27, with 10 bases identical to TRBD1. The trim removed 3 bases at V and 2 bases at J, leaving 3 bases unmatched. The germline V gene encodes CDR1 MNHEY and CDR2 SMNVEV (reference sequence). The CDR3 totals 15 residues. Written as DNA, the CDR3 is TGTGCCAGCAGTTTCACGACAGGGGGCAACTATGGCTACACCTTC. This gives the protein CASSFTTGGNYGYTF.

This clonotype has at least ten counts. The chain is built from TRBV7-8 and TRBJ1-4; D remains unclear. There are 13 residues in the CDR3. Germline V gene sequence: CDR1 SGHVS, CDR2 FQNEAQ. V lost 4 bases to trimming and J lost 7 bases, with 10 bases between them. DNA for the CDR3: TGTGCCAGCAGCTCTAGGGTGGGTGAAAAACTGTTTTTT. It is translated as CASSSRVGEKLFF.

The rearrangement joins TRBV9 to TRBJ2-1, with TRBD1 as a possible D gene (6 bases). Per the germline V gene, CDR1 is SGDLS and CDR2 is YYNGEE. The CDR3 consists of 14 residues. V lost 0 bases and J lost 4, with 8 bases in between. CDR3 in amino acids: CASSVGQDYNEQFF. The CDR3 coding sequence is TGTGCCAGCAGCGTAGGACAGGATTACAATGAGCAGTTCTTC.